This T cell receptor beta chain was identified during a study of beta chain features in type 1 diabetes. Study results and caveats: Cells that show high TCR expression could be over-represented by cDNA sequencing. The study found moderately but significantly shorter TCRB CDR3s in all four CD4+ subsets of Type 1 diabetes patients.

Based on CD45RO/CCR7/CD25/CD127/CD95/CD27, CD4+ regulatory, stem cell-like memory, naive and central memory cells were sorted. With 3 bases clipped from V and 10 bases from J, the junction kept 11 bases outside the gene matches. Germline loops: CDR1 MNHEY, CDR2 SVGAGI. The CDR3 is 15 residues long. All of the isolated RNA was reverse transcribed, so expressed TCRB transcripts were sequenced. The data were produced by immunoSEQ multiplex PCR, yet TCRdb's version contains in-frame clones alone and is incomplete. The table includes 400,000 or so clones, roughly 12% detected once. The sample holds a few counts of this clone. Its antigen is unknown.

Sequencing used naive CD4+ T cells from blood. This chain links TRBV6-5 with TRBJ2-1; 8 nucleotides match TRBD2. The origin of this receptor is a woman aged 18-29 years with type 1 diabetes. DNA for the CDR3: TGTGCCAGCAGTTATAGGGCGGGGGGCTGGCGGGAGCAGTTCTTC. It codes for CASSYRAGGWREQFF.